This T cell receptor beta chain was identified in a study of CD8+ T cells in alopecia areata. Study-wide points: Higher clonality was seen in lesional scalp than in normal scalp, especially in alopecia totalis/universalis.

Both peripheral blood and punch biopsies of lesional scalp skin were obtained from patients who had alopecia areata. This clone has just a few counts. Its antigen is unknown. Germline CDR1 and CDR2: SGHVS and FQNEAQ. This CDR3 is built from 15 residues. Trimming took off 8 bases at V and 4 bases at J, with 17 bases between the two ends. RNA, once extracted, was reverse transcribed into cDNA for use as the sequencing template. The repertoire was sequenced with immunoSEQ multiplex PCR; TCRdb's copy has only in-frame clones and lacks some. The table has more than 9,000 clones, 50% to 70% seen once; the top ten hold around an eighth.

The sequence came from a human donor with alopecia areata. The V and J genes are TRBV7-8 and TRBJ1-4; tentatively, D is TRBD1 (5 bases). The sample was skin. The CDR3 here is CASFRYTGVNEKLFF. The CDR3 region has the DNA TGTGCCAGCTTTAGATATACAGGTGTTAATGAAAAACTGTTTTTT.